This T cell receptor beta chain was observed in a study of radiotherapy plus CTLA-4 blockade in lung cancer. This clone occurred a few times. CDR1 and CDR2 from the germline V gene are SGHRS and YFSETQ. This CDR3 region has 16 residues. TCRdb keeps only in-frame clones here, not all; method: immunoSEQ multiplex PCR. The sample includes tens of thousands of clones, about four fifths of them seen just once. Treatment of patients with chemo-refractory metastatic non-small-cell lung cancer consisted of focal radiation plus CTLA-4 blockade with ipilimumab. The sequence was collected from a human donor with non-small cell lung cancer that progressed on radiotherapy plus ipilimumab. The material sequenced was peripheral blood, taken from a patient treated with radiotherapy plus ipilimumab. The V and J genes are TRBV5-1 and TRBJ2-5; TRBD2 matches at 15 bases. The end of the DNA aligns better with TRBJ2-7, so the J call may be wrong. The CDR3: CASGTRTSGGAYEQYF. The CDR3 coding sequence is TGCGCCAGCGGCACGAGGACTAGCGGGGGGGCCTACGAGCAGTACTTC.